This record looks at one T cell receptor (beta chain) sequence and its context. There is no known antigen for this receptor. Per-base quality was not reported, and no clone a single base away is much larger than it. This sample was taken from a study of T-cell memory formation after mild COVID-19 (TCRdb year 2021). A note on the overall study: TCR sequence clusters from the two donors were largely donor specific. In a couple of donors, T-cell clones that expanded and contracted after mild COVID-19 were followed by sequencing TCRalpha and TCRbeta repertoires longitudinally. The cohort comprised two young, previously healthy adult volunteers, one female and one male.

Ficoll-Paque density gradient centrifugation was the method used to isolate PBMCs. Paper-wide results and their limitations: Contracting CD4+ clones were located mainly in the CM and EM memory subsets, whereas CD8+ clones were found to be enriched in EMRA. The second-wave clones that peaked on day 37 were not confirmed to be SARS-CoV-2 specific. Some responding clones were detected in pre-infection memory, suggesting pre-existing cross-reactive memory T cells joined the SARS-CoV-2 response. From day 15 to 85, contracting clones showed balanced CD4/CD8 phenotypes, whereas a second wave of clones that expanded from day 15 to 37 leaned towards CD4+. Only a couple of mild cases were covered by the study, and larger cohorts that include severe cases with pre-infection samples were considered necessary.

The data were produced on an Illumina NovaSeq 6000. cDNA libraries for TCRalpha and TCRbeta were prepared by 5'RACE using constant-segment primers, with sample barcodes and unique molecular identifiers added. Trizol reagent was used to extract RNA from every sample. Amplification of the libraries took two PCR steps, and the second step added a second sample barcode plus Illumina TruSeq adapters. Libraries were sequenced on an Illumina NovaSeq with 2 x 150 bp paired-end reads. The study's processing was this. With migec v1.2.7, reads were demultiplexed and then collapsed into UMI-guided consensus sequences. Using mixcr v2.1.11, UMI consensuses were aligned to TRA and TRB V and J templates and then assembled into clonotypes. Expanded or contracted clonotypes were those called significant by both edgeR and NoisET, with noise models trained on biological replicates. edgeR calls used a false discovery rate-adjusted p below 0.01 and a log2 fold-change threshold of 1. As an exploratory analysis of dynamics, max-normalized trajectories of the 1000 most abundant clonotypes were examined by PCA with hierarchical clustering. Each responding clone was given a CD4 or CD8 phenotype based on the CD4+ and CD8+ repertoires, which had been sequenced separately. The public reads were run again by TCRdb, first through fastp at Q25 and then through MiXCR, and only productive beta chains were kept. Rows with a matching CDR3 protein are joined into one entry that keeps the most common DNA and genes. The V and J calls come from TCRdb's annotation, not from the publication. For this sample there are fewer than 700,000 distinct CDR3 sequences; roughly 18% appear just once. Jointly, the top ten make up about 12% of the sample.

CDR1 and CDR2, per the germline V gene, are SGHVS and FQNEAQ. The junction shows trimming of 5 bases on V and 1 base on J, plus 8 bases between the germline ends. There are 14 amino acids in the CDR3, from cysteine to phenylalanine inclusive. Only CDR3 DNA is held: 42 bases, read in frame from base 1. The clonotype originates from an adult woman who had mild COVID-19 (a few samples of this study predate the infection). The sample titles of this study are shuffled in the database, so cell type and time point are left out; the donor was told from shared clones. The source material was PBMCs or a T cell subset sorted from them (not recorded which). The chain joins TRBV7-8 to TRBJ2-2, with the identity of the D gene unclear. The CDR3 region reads CASSHPVNTGELFF. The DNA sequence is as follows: TGTGCCAGCAGCCATCCAGTGAACACCGGGGAGCTGTTTTTT.